Only a few counts were recorded for the clone carrying this T cell receptor beta chain. Its antigen is still unknown. The record originates from a study of beta chain features in type 1 diabetes. The CDR3 covers 16 residues. Germline loops: CDR1 KGHSH, CDR2 LQKENI. The V gene lost 4 bases and the J gene lost 0 bases, with 12 bases spanning the gap. The study reverse transcribed the entire isolated RNA, so it sequenced expressed TCRB transcripts. TCRdb's copy holds only in-frame clones and misses some; the assay was immunoSEQ multiplex PCR. The table includes 300,000 or so clones, less than 9.5% detected once. Overall study findings and caveats: TCRB CDR3s were moderately but significantly shorter in Type 1 diabetes patients in all four CD4+ subsets.

The specimen was central memory CD4+ T cells from blood. The sequence was collected from a woman under 30 in good health. This sequence joins TRBV18 and TRBJ2-2; possibly TRBD1 or TRBD2 for D (6 bases each). Here the CDR3 DNA reads TGTGCCAGCTCACGGCGGGACATAACGAACACCGGGGAGCTGTTTTTT. Amino acid sequence: CASSRRDITNTGELFF.